These 17 T cell receptor beta chains came from one sample sequenced in a study of vaccination and CD4 T cells after COVID-19. The Oncomine TCR Beta short-read assay sequenced DNA from cultured CD4+ T cells. TCRdb reprocessed the PCR reads with MiXCR, giving one entry per CDR3 protein. The data contain more than 13,000 distinct CDR3 sequences, less than 25% of them seen just once; the ten biggest clones take up 15% to 20%. Treatment denoted: roughly 11-day PBMC culture with coronavirus spike peptide pools or control peptides (ViraFEST assay). These receptors have no known antigen. The sequencing used CD4+ T cells from blood, cultured in vitro, collected after SARS-CoV-2 vaccination. These receptor sequences come from a human donor who had recovered from COVID-19.

V and J are TRBV28 and TRBJ2-7, with no clear D. The V and J ends lost 6 bases and 3 bases respectively, with 3 bases between them. The CDR3 is 10 amino acids. Germline V gene data show CDR1 as MDHEN and CDR2 as SYDVKM. The CDR3 reads CASSHYEQYF. In nucleotides, the CDR3 is TGTGCCAGCAGCCACTACGAGCAGTACTTC.

This clonotype came up a few times. This chain links TRBV24-1 with TRBJ2-2, with TRBD2 matching 7 bases. J lost 5 bases, V lost 9 bases, and 8 bases had no gene match. Germline values: CDR1 KGHDR, CDR2 SFDVKD. The length of the CDR3 is 14 residues. Here the CDR3 reads CATRGRGWTGELFF. The DNA for the CDR3 is TGTGCCACCCGAGGGAGGGGATGGACCGGGGAGCTGTTTTTT.

The genes are TRBV4-3 and TRBJ2-7; the D gene is possibly TRBD2 (6 bases). Looked up from germline, CDR1 is LGHNA and CDR2 is YSLEER. CDR3 length equals 18 residues. The V and J ends lost 1 base and 3 bases respectively, with 22 bases between them. The CDR3 loop is CASSQALRRREAGYEQYF. As DNA, the CDR3 is TGCGCCAGCAGCCAAGCGCTCCGTCGGAGGGAGGCCGGCTACGAGCAGTACTTC.

This clonotype was seen a few times. The J gene is TRBJ1-5, the V gene TRBV28; TRBD1 aligns across 12 bases. Per the germline V gene, CDR1 is MDHEN and CDR2 is SYDVKM. The CDR3 loop spans 16 amino acids. V shed 2 bases, J shed 6 bases, and the junction held 5 bases outside the gene matches. Here the CDR3 reads CASSLLGTGGGQPQHF. The CDR3 DNA is TGTGCCAGCAGTTTACTGGGGACAGGGGGCGGTCAGCCCCAGCATTTT.

A few counts support this clonotype. V and J are TRBV24-1 and TRBJ2-7; a weak D match, TRBD2 (6 bases). CDR3 length: 15 residues. In germline, CDR1 is KGHDR, CDR2 SFDVKD. V dropped 3 bases and J dropped 0 bases, with 11 bases sitting between them. The CDR3 is CATSDSGGSSYEQYF. CDR3 coding DNA: TGTGCCACCAGTGATAGCGGAGGGAGCTCCTACGAGCAGTACTTC.

This rearrangement joins TRBV7-2 to TRBJ2-1; D possibly uses TRBD1 or TRBD2 (6 bases each). Germline CDR1 reads SGHTA; CDR2 reads FQGNSA. This CDR3 is 15 amino acids long. V dropped 4 bases and J dropped 8 bases, with 18 bases sitting between them. In DNA form, the CDR3 reads TGTGCCAGCAGCTCTAAGTGGGGGGCCGAGGATGAGCAGTTCTTC. As protein: CASSSKWGAEDEQFF.

The chain employs TRBV6-5 and TRBJ2-5; D might be TRBD2 (5 bases). Germline values: CDR1 MNHEY, CDR2 SVGAGI. The CDR3 consists of 15 residues. V gave up 4 bases and J gave up 5 bases, with 17 bases separating them. CDR3 in DNA: TGTGCCAGCAGTTCGGGGAGAGTATGGGGTGAGACCCAGTACTTC. Amino acid sequence: CASSSGRVWGETQYF.

The chain joins TRBV7-2 to TRBJ2-1, with D possibly being TRBD2 (5 bases). The CDR3 consists of 12 residues. Trimming stripped 4 bases from V and 7 bases from J, with 8 bases between. Germline V gives CDR1 SGHTA, CDR2 FQGNSA. As DNA, the CDR3 is TGTGCCAGCAGCTCAAGGACTAATGAGCAGTTCTTC. Its protein product is CASSSRTNEQFF.

The chain carries TRBV24-1 and TRBJ2-1, with D perhaps TRBD2 (7 bases). The CDR3 loop spans 16 amino acids. The V gene's germline CDR1 is KGHDR and CDR2 SFDVKD. V gave up 4 bases and J gave up 4 bases, with 16 bases separating them. The chain's CDR3 is CATSDPGEGVYNEQFF. The DNA for the CDR3 is TGTGCCACCAGTGACCCCGGGGAGGGGGTTTACAATGAGCAGTTCTTC.

In its sample, this clonotype was seen a few times. The chain couples TRBV19 to TRBJ1-1; D is perhaps TRBD1 (5 bases). The CDR3 is made up of 14 amino acids. Trimming took 4 bases from V and 2 from J, leaving 11 bases between them. CDR1 is LNHDA, CDR2 SQIVND, per germline (reference sequence). The DNA of the CDR3 is TGTGCCAGTAGTACGGGACTTGTTAACACTGAAGCTTTCTTT. Translation gives CASSTGLVNTEAFF.

This clonotype was recorded a few times. The genes are TRBV18 and TRBJ2-1; 8 bases agree with TRBD2. CDR1 KGHSH and CDR2 LQKENI come from the germline V gene. The CDR3 is 15 residues long. V was pared by 3 bases and J by 7 bases, with 8 bases of the junction left unmatched. The CDR3 spells CASSPIAGIGNEQFF. The DNA for the CDR3 is TGTGCCAGCTCACCCATAGCGGGAATAGGGAATGAGCAGTTCTTC.

The chain is built from TRBV6-2 or TRBV6-3 and TRBJ1-5, with 10 bases lining up with TRBD1. There are 16 residues in the CDR3. Germline trimming cut 6 bases from V and 3 bases from J; bases unmatched to any gene: 8. Germline V gene data show CDR1 as MNHEY and CDR2 as SVGEGT. In DNA form, the CDR3 reads TGTGCCAGCAGGGAATCCGGGACAGGGGACAATCAGCCCCAGCATTTT. Translated, it gives CASRESGTGDNQPQHF.

This clonotype is termed medium-sized. The chain combines TRBV7-2 with TRBJ2-1, with D unclear. The germline gives CDR1 SGHTA, CDR2 FQGNSA. The CDR3 consists of 15 residues. V gave up 2 bases and J gave up 9 bases, with 17 bases separating them. The CDR3 sequence is CASSLTALAVGEQFF. The CDR3 nucleotides read TGTGCCAGCAGCTTAACGGCACTTGCGGTGGGTGAGCAGTTCTTC.

Within the sample, this clonotype is medium-sized (0.01 to 0.1%). The rearrangement uses TRBV6-2 or TRBV6-3 and TRBJ2-5; no firm D call. Germline loops: CDR1 MNHEY, CDR2 SVGEGT. V was pared by 0 bases and J by 5 bases, with 13 bases between. This CDR3 region has 15 residues. The chain's CDR3 is CASSYSAALMETQYF. The CDR3 DNA reads TGTGCCAGCAGTTACTCGGCAGCGCTAATGGAGACCCAGTACTTC.

This clonotype has more than one count but fewer than ten. This rearrangement joins TRBV10-2 to TRBJ1-2; D uncertain. The length of the CDR3 is 14 residues. With 0 bases removed from V and 1 base from J, the gap between germline ends came to 6 bases. Per germline, CDR1 WSHSY and CDR2 SAAADI. CDR3 in amino acids: CASSESTGNYGYTF. The CDR3 nucleotides are TGCGCCAGCAGTGAGTCCACGGGTAACTATGGCTACACCTTC.

This rearrangement joins TRBV30 to TRBJ2-7; D possibly matches TRBD1 or TRBD2 (5 bases each). This CDR3 is built from 14 residues. V lost 2 bases and J 3 bases, leaving 14 bases between the germline ends. Germline V gene sequence: CDR1 GTSNPN, CDR2 SVGIG (reference sequence). Written as DNA, the CDR3 is TGTGCCTGGAGTAGGGACGGCGGCCTCTACGAGCAGTACTTC. It specifies CAWSRDGGLYEQYF.

The CDR3 protein is CASSRGGTATDTQYF. The CDR3 region has the DNA TGTGCCAGCAGCAGGGGAGGGACAGCCACAGATACGCAGTATTTT. V gene TRBV16 combines with J gene TRBJ2-3; the D gene could be TRBD1 or TRBD2 (7 bases each). The CDR3 consists of 15 residues. V gave up 5 bases and J gave up 2 bases, with 14 bases separating them. The V gene's germline CDR1 is KGHSY and CDR2 FQNENV.